The 28 T cell receptor beta chains given below trace back to one sample, sequenced in a study of vaccination effects on CD4 cells after COVID-19. Sequencing used immunoSEQ multiplex PCR; TCRdb keeps in-frame clones, though not all of them. The table records 20,000 to 25,000 clones, just under 75% of them present only once. These receptors have no known antigen. Sequencing in the ViraFEST assay came after antigen-specific CD4+ T cells had been expanded with viral peptide pools, which were used to stimulate PBMC. Upon completion of about eleven days in culture, CD4+ T cells were isolated. Previously uninfected by SARS-CoV-2, the vaccine recipients also showed negative nucleocapsid antibodies. Specimen: CD4+ T cells from PBMCs cultured with SARS-CoV-2 spike peptides, collected before COVID-19 vaccination. These receptors all stem from a human donor who received a COVID-19 vaccine.

The genes are TRBV18 and TRBJ2-3, with TRBD2 matching over 16 bases. CDR1 and CDR2 (germline): KGHSH, LQKENI. V was pared by 0 bases and J by 7 bases, with 1 base of the junction left unmatched. The CDR3 loop spans 16 amino acids. The CDR3, as DNA: TGTGCCAGCTCACCACCGGGACTAGCGGGAGGGTATACGCAGTATTTT. Amino acids: CASSPPGLAGGYTQYF.

This clone was counted a few times. The V call is TRBV9, the J call TRBJ2-2; D may be TRBD2 (6 bases). This CDR3 comprises 15 residues. CDR1 is SGDLS, CDR2 YYNGEE, per germline. V lost 0 bases and J lost 2, with 8 bases in between. The CDR3: CASSVAGVNTGELFF. The CDR3 DNA sequence: TGTGCCAGCAGCGTAGCGGGGGTAAACACCGGGGAGCTGTTTTTT.

The chain recombines TRBV10-2 with TRBJ2-5; D gene unclear. There are 13 residues in the CDR3. V lost 0 bases to trimming and J lost 7 bases, with 9 bases between them. Germline-derived CDR1 and CDR2 are WSHSY and SAAADI. This chain's CDR3 is CASSESESATQYF. CDR3 sequence (DNA): TGCGCCAGCAGTGAGTCGGAATCGGCGACCCAGTACTTC.

The chain is built from TRBV3-1 (or the pseudogene TRBV3-2) and TRBJ2-2, with D possibly TRBD1 on 6 matching bases. The CDR3 has 15 residues. The V end lost 4 bases, the J end lost 5 bases, and 14 bases lay between the germline ends. Germline CDR1 is LGHDT and CDR2 is YNNKEL (reference sequence). CDR3 in DNA: TGTGCCAGCAGCCGAGGGGGACGGGGAACCGGGGAGCTGTTTTTT. As protein: CASSRGGRGTGELFF.

The chain combines TRBV5-1 with TRBJ2-6; TRBD2 might be the D (6 bases). V gave up 4 bases and J gave up 0 bases, with 11 bases separating them. The V gene's germline CDR1 is SGHRS and CDR2 YFSETQ. This CDR3 has 16 amino acids. The CDR3 region has the DNA TGCGCCAGCAGCCCGGGACTGTCCTCTGGGGCCAACGTCCTGACTTTC. It translates to CASSPGLSSGANVLTF.

The V call is TRBV5-4, the J call TRBJ2-2, with D tentatively TRBD1 or TRBD2 (5 bases each). Trimming shortened V by 4 bases and J by 2 bases, and 18 bases separated the two germline ends. This CDR3 is built from 17 residues. In germline, CDR1 is SGHNT, CDR2 YYREEE (reference sequence). In DNA form, the CDR3 reads TGTGCCAGCAGCCCCCCTTCTGGGGGAGTTAACACCGGGGAGCTGTTTTTT. Encoded protein: CASSPPSGGVNTGELFF.

This chain uses TRBV7-9 with TRBJ1-4, with no clear D. Germline V CDR1 and CDR2: SEHNR, FQNEAQ (reference sequence). The germline V and J ends were trimmed by 1 base and 6 bases, with 12 bases remaining between them. The CDR3 sequence is 15 residues long. The CDR3 DNA reads as TGTGCCAGCAGCTTAGACATCACCGGAGATGAAAAACTGTTTTTT. Translating it yields CASSLDITGDEKLFF.

The rearrangement links TRBV3-1 (or the pseudogene TRBV3-2) to TRBJ2-7, with unresolved D. CDR3 length: 11 residues. V lost 1 base and J 4 bases, leaving 2 bases between the germline ends. Germline V gene sequence: CDR1 LGHDT, CDR2 YNNKEL (reference sequence). CDR3: CASSQVYEQYF. CDR3 nucleotide sequence: TGTGCCAGCAGCCAAGTGTACGAGCAGTACTTC.

V gene TRBV18 combines with J gene TRBJ2-1; TRBD2 agrees at 7 bases. The CDR3 has 15 amino acids. Germline V CDR1 and CDR2: KGHSH, LQKENI. V gave up 3 bases and J gave up 6 bases; unmatched junction bases: 8. The CDR3 region is CASSPGTGGFNEQFF. The CDR3 nucleotides read TGTGCCAGCTCACCTGGCACGGGAGGCTTCAATGAGCAGTTCTTC.

V gene TRBV7-9 combines with J gene TRBJ1-4, with D possibly TRBD1 on 6 matching bases. Germline V gene data show CDR1 as SEHNR and CDR2 as FQNEAQ (reference sequence). This CDR3 has 13 residues. Trimming took 9 bases from V and 7 from J, leaving 15 bases between them. CDR3 sequence: CASQRGSGEKLFF. CDR3 DNA: TGTGCCAGTCAGAGGGGGTCGGGTGAAAAACTGTTTTTT.

This clone was counted only a few times. The V call is TRBV3-1 (or the pseudogene TRBV3-2), the J call TRBJ2-2; 10 bases fit TRBD1. V shed 1 base and J 3 bases; nucleotides not matched to a gene: 5. This CDR3 has 17 amino acids. CDR1 is LGHDT and CDR2 is YNNKEL in the germline V gene (reference sequence). The chain's CDR3 is CASSQGGQGSYTGELFF. As DNA, the CDR3 is TGTGCCAGCAGCCAAGGGGGACAGGGGTCCTACACCGGGGAGCTGTTTTTT.

This chain connects TRBV2 to TRBJ1-2; perhaps TRBD1 as D (6 bases). Germline CDR1 is SNHLY and CDR2 is FYNNEI. CDR3 size: 14 residues. V was trimmed by 8 bases and J by 0 bases, leaving 13 bases between them. The CDR3 sequence is CASSTQGTNYGYTF. For the CDR3, the DNA is TGTGCCAGCTCCACACAGGGCACTAACTATGGCTACACCTTC.

The DNA for the CDR3 is TGTGCCAGCAGCCACCGAGACCCGACACGCACAGATACGCAGTATTTT. As protein: CASSHRDPTRTDTQYF. This chain joins TRBV3-1 (or the pseudogene TRBV3-2) and TRBJ2-3; D is uncertain. This CDR3 comprises 16 residues. The V gene lost 3 bases and the J gene lost 1 base, with 14 bases spanning the gap. Germline V gene data show CDR1 as LGHDT and CDR2 as YNNKEL (reference sequence).

The rearrangement joins TRBV18 to TRBJ1-2; TRBD1 aligns across 7 bases. The CDR3 is made up of 13 amino acids. V dropped 2 bases and J dropped 3; count of bases not matched to a gene: 0. Germline lookup yields CDR1 KGHSH and CDR2 LQKENI. The CDR3 reads CASSPGTDYGYTF. CDR3 DNA sequence: TGTGCCAGCTCACCAGGGACAGACTATGGCTACACCTTC.

V is TRBV5-1 and J is TRBJ2-3; 10 positions agree with TRBD2. Germline lookup yields CDR1 SGHRS and CDR2 YFSETQ. Losses at the gene ends were 0 bases for V and 5 bases for J; bases not matched to a gene: 6. The CDR3 runs 16 residues. CDR3 sequence reads: CASSLVASGGGDTQYF. CDR3 bases: TGCGCCAGCAGCTTGGTAGCTAGCGGGGGAGGAGATACGCAGTATTTT. The full variable domain, rest sourced from reference TRBV5-1 and TRBJ2-3, is KAGVTQTPRYLIKTRGQQVTLSCSPISGHRSVSWYQQTPGQGLQFLFEYFSETQRNKGNFPGRFSGRQFSNSRSEMNVSTLELGDSALYLCASSLVASGGGDTQYFGPGTRLTVL.

The chain is built from TRBV10-3 and TRBJ2-7; 8 nucleotides agree with TRBD1. The CDR3 is made up of 14 amino acids. CDR1 is ENHRY, CDR2 SYGVKD, per germline. With V trimmed by 4 bases and J by 3 bases, 5 bases remained unmatched. The CDR3 DNA reads TGTGCCATCAGTGGACAGGGGAAGGGCTACGAGCAGTACTTC. It is translated as CAISGQGKGYEQYF.

The gene calls are TRBV30 and TRBJ1-1; 9 nucleotides agree with TRBD1. Germline V CDR1 and CDR2: GTSNPN, SVGIG (reference sequence). The CDR3 runs to 13 residues. J lost 9 bases, V lost 0 bases, and 5 bases had no gene match. This CDR3 is CAWSVGDREKAFF. DNA for the CDR3: TGTGCCTGGAGTGTAGGGGACAGGGAAAAAGCTTTCTTT.

The rearrangement joins TRBV5-4 to TRBJ2-3; a weak D match, TRBD1 (6 bases). This CDR3 comprises 19 residues. Trimming removed 3 bases at V and 4 bases at J, with 27 bases between. Germline lookup yields CDR1 SGHNT and CDR2 YYREEE (reference sequence). The CDR3 DNA reads TGTGCCAGCAGCTGGGGTTCTTACAGGGATCTAATGCTTCCAGATACGCAGTATTTT. This codes for CASSWGSYRDLMLPDTQYF. The full variable domain, with the rest looked up from reference TRBV5-4 and TRBJ2-3, is ETGVTQSPTHLIKTRGQQVTLRCSSQSGHNTVSWYQQALGQGPQFIFQYYREEENGRGNFPPRFSGLQFPNYSSELNVNALELDDSALYLCASSWGSYRDLMLPDTQYFGPGTRLTVL.

In this sample, this clone turned up a few times. For the CDR3, the DNA is TGTGCCAGCAGTGAAGATACGACAGCCACCGGCTATGGCTACACCTTC. Protein: CASSEDTTATGYGYTF. This chain connects TRBV2 to TRBJ1-2, with D possibly TRBD1 on 5 matching bases. Looked up from germline, CDR1 is SNHLY and CDR2 is FYNNEI. This CDR3 region has 16 residues. Trimming removed 1 base at V and 4 bases at J, with 16 bases between.

The chain couples TRBV6-4 to TRBJ2-3; the D is unclear. V was pared by 3 bases and J by 2 bases, with 9 bases between. The CDR3 runs to 14 residues. From germline, CDR1 is MRHNA and CDR2 SNTAGT. The CDR3 region has the DNA TGTGCCAGCAGTGATTTAGGCGCCACAGATACGCAGTATTTT. Its protein is CASSDLGATDTQYF.

This clone was picked up a small number of times. The chain links TRBV6-5 to TRBJ1-1, with no clear D. Looked up from germline, CDR1 is MNHEY and CDR2 is SVGAGI. The CDR3 runs to 13 residues. V lost 0 bases, J lost 9 bases, and 11 bases lay in between. The CDR3 nucleotides are TGTGCCAGCAGTTACTCAGTCCAAGGTCAAGCTTTCTTT. This codes for CASSYSVQGQAFF.

The rearrangement uses TRBV7-2 and TRBJ1-2; TRBD1 agrees at 7 bases. CDR1 SGHTA and CDR2 FQGNSA come from the germline V gene. V dropped 5 bases and J dropped 4; count of bases not matched to a gene: 4. This CDR3 is 13 amino acids long. The CDR3 coding sequence is TGTGCCAGCAGCGCGGGACAGCCCTATGGCTACACCTTC. As protein: CASSAGQPYGYTF.

The chain is built from TRBV5-5 and TRBJ2-1, with TRBD1 as a possible D gene (6 bases). The V end lost 0 bases, the J end lost 4 bases, and 11 bases lay between the germline ends. In germline, CDR1 is SGHKS, CDR2 YYEKEE (reference sequence). The CDR3 totals 15 residues. CDR3 coding DNA: TGTGCCAGCAGCTTGGTGGGACAACCATACAATGAGCAGTTCTTC. Protein: CASSLVGQPYNEQFF.

In its sample, this clone was seen a few times. This chain uses TRBV5-1 with TRBJ1-2; no reliable D call. The ends were cut back, 3 bases at V and 0 bases at J, with 12 bases in the middle. This CDR3 contains 15 residues. Germline V lookup: CDR1 SGHRS, CDR2 YFSETQ. CDR3 nucleotide sequence: TGCGCCAGCAGCTCGAGGGCCCAGACTAACTATGGCTACACCTTC. Translating gives CASSSRAQTNYGYTF.

CDR3 sequence: CASSTGGTNEKLFF. The CDR3 bases are TGCGCCAGCAGTACAGGGGGAACTAATGAAAAACTGTTTTTT. V is TRBV10-2 and J is TRBJ1-4, with 8 bases lining up with TRBD1. CDR1 and CDR2 from the germline V gene are WSHSY and SAAADI. J gave up 1 base and V 5 bases, and 0 bases lay outside the gene matches. The CDR3 runs to 14 residues.

The V gene is TRBV6-5, the J gene TRBJ2-7, with 7 bases that match TRBD2. The CDR3 spans 15 residues. The germline gives CDR1 MNHEY, CDR2 SVGAGI. The junction had 6 bases not matched to a gene; V was cut back by 0 bases and J by 4 bases. This CDR3 reads CASSYSGTNTYEQYF. Written as DNA, the CDR3 is TGTGCCAGCAGTTACTCCGGGACTAATACGTACGAGCAGTACTTC.

V and J are TRBV5-1 and TRBJ2-3; D remains ambiguous. CDR1 and CDR2 from the germline V gene are SGHRS and YFSETQ. V gave up 3 bases and J gave up 2 bases, with 4 bases separating them. The CDR3 is 12 amino acids. The CDR3 DNA is TGCGCCAGCAGCTCCAACACAGATACGCAGTATTTT. This gives the protein CASSSNTDTQYF.

The rearrangement uses TRBV20-1 and TRBJ1-2; D is possibly TRBD1 (6 bases). CDR1 is DFQATT and CDR2 is SNEGSKA in the germline V gene (reference sequence). The ends were cut back, 3 bases at V and 5 bases at J, with 13 bases in the middle. The CDR3 is made up of 13 amino acids. The CDR3 sequence is CSASFGGGYGYTF. The CDR3 DNA reads as TGCAGTGCTAGTTTCGGAGGGGGTTATGGCTACACCTTC.